This is a list of T cell receptor beta chains from one sample in a study of blood T cell repertoires in COVID-19. Profiled with immunoSEQ multiplex PCR; TCRdb holds only in-frame clones, not every one. This sample has approximately 140,000 clones, with about 82% found just once. The sequencing input was peripheral blood. Receptors were obtained from a woman between 40 and 50 years old with active or convalescent COVID-19. The CDR3 runs from the conserved cysteine through the conserved F or W. A D gene is named only where the DNA matches it firmly. Only some rows state a clone size, as once, few, many or a class for expanded clones.

abundance: -
j_gene: TRBJ2-1
len: 15
v_gene: TRBV5-1
d_gene: TRBD2
CDR3aa: CASSFLAGGGDEQFF
CDR3nt: TGCGCCAGCAGCTTTCTAGCGGGGGGTGGCGATGAGCAGTTCTTC

abundance: -
j_gene: TRBJ2-7
len: 14
v_gene: TRBV2
d_gene: TRBD1
CDR3aa: CASSFGTGLYEQYF
CDR3nt: TGTGCCAGCAGTTTCGGGACAGGGTTATACGAGCAGTACTTC

abundance: -
j_gene: TRBJ1-4
len: 15
v_gene: TRBV13
d_gene: -
CDR3aa: CASSFRGATNEKLFF
CDR3nt: TGTGCCAGCAGCTTCAGGGGTGCAACTAATGAAAAACTGTTTTTT

abundance: -
j_gene: TRBJ2-1
len: 14
v_gene: TRBV7-2
d_gene: -
CDR3aa: CASSPGWGDNEQFF
CDR3nt: TGTGCCAGCAGCCCCGGATGGGGCGACAATGAGCAGTTCTTC

abundance: -
j_gene: TRBJ2-5
len: 11
v_gene: TRBV6-2/TRBV6-3
d_gene: -
CDR3aa: CASSYRETQYF
CDR3nt: TGTGCCAGCAGTTATCGGGAGACCCAGTACTTC

abundance: -
j_gene: TRBJ2-3
len: 15
v_gene: TRBV5-1
d_gene: TRBD1
CDR3aa: CASSLQGDRTDTQYF
CDR3nt: TGCGCCAGCAGCTTGCAGGGGGATCGCACAGATACGCAGTATTTT

abundance: -
j_gene: TRBJ2-7
len: 13
v_gene: TRBV5-6
d_gene: -
CDR3aa: CASSLEGPGEQYF
CDR3nt: TGTGCCAGCAGCTTGGAGGGGCCGGGCGAGCAGTACTTC

abundance: -
j_gene: TRBJ1-4
len: 14
v_gene: TRBV5-5
d_gene: TRBD1
CDR3aa: CASSPGTEAEKLFF
CDR3nt: TGTGCCAGCAGCCCCGGGACAGAGGCTGAAAAACTGTTTTTT

abundance: -
j_gene: TRBJ2-5
len: 15
v_gene: TRBV5-1
d_gene: TRBD1
CDR3aa: CASSLATGIQETQYF
CDR3nt: TGCGCCAGCAGCTTGGCGACAGGGATCCAAGAGACCCAGTACTTC

abundance: -
j_gene: TRBJ1-3
len: 17
v_gene: TRBV5-6
d_gene: -
CDR3aa: CASSRPGTELSGNTIYF
CDR3nt: TGTGCCAGCAGTCGGCCAGGGACTGAGTTATCTGGAAACACCATATATTTT

abundance: -
j_gene: TRBJ2-4
len: 15
v_gene: TRBV27
d_gene: -
CDR3aa: CASSLGAGQINIQYF
CDR3nt: TGTGCCAGCAGTTTAGGCGCGGGACAGATAAACATTCAGTACTTC

abundance: -
j_gene: TRBJ1-4
len: 17
v_gene: TRBV21-1
d_gene: -
CDR3aa: CASSKALCPGHNEKLFF
CDR3nt: TGTGCCAGCAGCAAAGCGCTTTGTCCAGGCCATAATGAAAAACTGTTTTTT

abundance: -
j_gene: TRBJ1-2
len: 13
v_gene: TRBV12-3/TRBV12-4
d_gene: TRBD1
CDR3aa: CASSLGQGYGYTF
CDR3nt: TGTGCCAGCAGCCTGGGACAGGGTTATGGCTACACCTTC

abundance: few
j_gene: TRBJ2-3
len: 15
v_gene: TRBV5-1
d_gene: -
CDR3aa: CASSLEGGETDTQYF
CDR3nt: TGCGCCAGCAGCTTGGAAGGGGGTGAGACAGATACGCAGTATTTT

abundance: -
j_gene: TRBJ2-5
len: 17
v_gene: TRBV19
d_gene: TRBD2
CDR3aa: CASSIEGLAGVGETQYF
CDR3nt: TGTGCCAGTAGTATAGAGGGACTAGCGGGAGTCGGAGAGACCCAGTACTTC

abundance: -
j_gene: TRBJ1-2
len: 18
v_gene: TRBV10-3
d_gene: -
CDR3aa: CAISESADTSINLYGYTF
CDR3nt: TGTGCCATCAGTGAGTCAGCAGACACCTCTATAAACCTCTATGGCTACACCTTC

abundance: -
j_gene: TRBJ2-3
len: 18
v_gene: TRBV11-2
d_gene: -
CDR3aa: CASSRYYRRPGGTDTQYF
CDR3nt: TGTGCCAGCAGCCGATACTATCGACGACCAGGGGGCACAGATACGCAGTATTTT

abundance: -
j_gene: TRBJ2-5
len: 11
v_gene: TRBV20-1
d_gene: -
CDR3aa: CSARDRVTQYF
CDR3nt: TGCAGTGCTAGAGACAGGGTGACCCAGTACTTC

abundance: few
j_gene: TRBJ2-3
len: 11
v_gene: TRBV4-1
d_gene: -
CDR3aa: CASRTEYTQYF
CDR3nt: TGCGCCAGCAGGACGGAGTATACGCAGTATTTT